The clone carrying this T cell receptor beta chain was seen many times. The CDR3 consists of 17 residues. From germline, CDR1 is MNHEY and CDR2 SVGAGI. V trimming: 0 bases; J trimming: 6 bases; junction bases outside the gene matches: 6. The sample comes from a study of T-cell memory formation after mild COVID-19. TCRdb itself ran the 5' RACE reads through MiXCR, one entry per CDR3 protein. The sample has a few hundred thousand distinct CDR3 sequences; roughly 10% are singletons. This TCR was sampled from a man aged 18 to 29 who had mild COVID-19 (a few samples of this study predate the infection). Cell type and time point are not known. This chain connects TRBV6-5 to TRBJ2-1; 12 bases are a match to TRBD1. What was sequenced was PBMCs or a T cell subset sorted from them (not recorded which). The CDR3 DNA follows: TGTGCCAGCAGTTACTCGGGGGGACAGGGGGCGTCCAATGAGCAGTTCTTC. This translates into CASSYSGGQGASNEQFF.